These T cell receptor beta chains were read from a single sample in a study of blood T cell repertoires in COVID-19. Repertoires were generated with immunoSEQ multiplex PCR, while TCRdb's copy carries only in-frame clones and drops some. The profile shows about 260,000 clones, around 92% of them singletons. The sample comprised peripheral blood. The source of these receptors is a person aged 18 to 35 with COVID-19, enrolled during active disease. Both conserved end residues are trimmed from each CDR3. The order of the fields is V gene, J gene, CDR3 protein.

V gene: TRBV27
J gene: TRBJ2-1
CDR3 protein: ASSLFGGYNEQF

V gene: TRBV28
J gene: TRBJ2-2
CDR3 protein: ASSRTGGELF

V gene: TRBV23-1
J gene: TRBJ1-5
CDR3 protein: ASTLGLQGINQPQH

V gene: TRBV6-5
J gene: TRBJ1-5
CDR3 protein: ASSYVAGTNQPQH

V gene: TRBV19
J gene: TRBJ1-1
CDR3 protein: ASSIGGTNTEAF

V gene: TRBV10-3
J gene: TRBJ2-3
CDR3 protein: ASTSSDSSTDTQY

V gene: TRBV4-3
J gene: TRBJ2-7
CDR3 protein: ASSQETTSGSYEQY

V gene: TRBV14
J gene: TRBJ2-1
CDR3 protein: ASSQGVGEQF

V gene: TRBV6-5
J gene: TRBJ2-1
CDR3 protein: ASRPAGVNEQF

V gene: TRBV25-1
J gene: TRBJ2-1
CDR3 protein: ASSESGGTSYNEQF

V gene: TRBV19
J gene: TRBJ1-1
CDR3 protein: ASRKGATSTEAF

V gene: TRBV5-4
J gene: TRBJ2-7
CDR3 protein: ASSTRREQYEQY

V gene: TRBV5-8
J gene: TRBJ1-6
CDR3 protein: ASSWHLFH

V gene: TRBV20-1
J gene: TRBJ1-3
CDR3 protein: SALSGNTIY

V gene: TRBV12-3/TRBV12-4
J gene: TRBJ2-3
CDR3 protein: ASSSIGDTQY

V gene: TRBV27
J gene: TRBJ2-6
CDR3 protein: ASSTHRSSGANVLT

V gene: TRBV19
J gene: TRBJ2-7
CDR3 protein: ASSAGGSSYEQY

V gene: TRBV5-4
J gene: TRBJ1-1
CDR3 protein: ASSLWRAWNTEAF

V gene: TRBV3-1/TRBV3-2
J gene: TRBJ2-7
CDR3 protein: ASSQDTGLLLREQY

V gene: TRBV14
J gene: TRBJ2-6
CDR3 protein: ASSPGQGRSGANVLT

V gene: TRBV11-2
J gene: TRBJ2-3
CDR3 protein: ASSFLAGGSSTDTQY

V gene: TRBV3-1/TRBV3-2
J gene: TRBJ1-3
CDR3 protein: ASSQGAGTDTIY

V gene: TRBV7-6
J gene: TRBJ1-4
CDR3 protein: ASSPRQGAEKLF

V gene: TRBV12-3/TRBV12-4
J gene: TRBJ1-1
CDR3 protein: AAANMNTEAF

V gene: TRBV18
J gene: TRBJ2-5
CDR3 protein: ASSPPSTSREETQY

V gene: TRBV28
J gene: TRBJ2-7
CDR3 protein: ASRGGTASSYEQY

V gene: TRBV9
J gene: TRBJ2-7
CDR3 protein: ASSVGSGRAKGDEQY

V gene: TRBV3-1/TRBV3-2
J gene: TRBJ2-5
CDR3 protein: ASSPPRGSGAQY

V gene: TRBV7-9
J gene: TRBJ2-7
CDR3 protein: ASSPGRYEQY

V gene: TRBV19
J gene: TRBJ1-2
CDR3 protein: ASSTHRDRLVSRHYGYT

V gene: TRBV4-3
J gene: TRBJ2-7
CDR3 protein: ASSQGTGLAGYEQY

V gene: TRBV7-9
J gene: TRBJ1-4
CDR3 protein: ASSPGEKLF

V gene: TRBV7-6
J gene: TRBJ1-5
CDR3 protein: ASSPLGGSNQPQH

V gene: TRBV4-3
J gene: TRBJ1-4
CDR3 protein: ASSLTSDSSEKLF

V gene: TRBV5-4
J gene: TRBJ1-3
CDR3 protein: ASSPGGTSSGNTIY

V gene: TRBV5-4
J gene: TRBJ1-1
CDR3 protein: ASSLGQGAITEAF

V gene: TRBV19
J gene: TRBJ2-7
CDR3 protein: ASSIGTGGPYEQY

V gene: TRBV27
J gene: TRBJ2-7
CDR3 protein: ASSSEGLAGLEQY

V gene: TRBV2
J gene: TRBJ1-4
CDR3 protein: ASRGGSNEKLF

V gene: TRBV5-1
J gene: TRBJ2-1
CDR3 protein: ASSFNGENYNEQF

V gene: TRBV6-6
J gene: TRBJ1-5
CDR3 protein: ASSYGRVSNQPQH

V gene: TRBV5-1
J gene: TRBJ2-1
CDR3 protein: ASSLTSNNNEQF

V gene: TRBV3-1/TRBV3-2
J gene: TRBJ1-2
CDR3 protein: ASSQLNYGYT

V gene: TRBV4-2
J gene: TRBJ2-5
CDR3 protein: ASSQDREGQETQY

V gene: TRBV28
J gene: TRBJ1-2
CDR3 protein: ASSAGGLNYGYT

V gene: TRBV7-9
J gene: TRBJ1-5
CDR3 protein: ASSRSGQPQH

V gene: TRBV15
J gene: TRBJ1-2
CDR3 protein: ATSREGPPGDYGYT

V gene: TRBV7-6
J gene: TRBJ2-5
CDR3 protein: ASSLVSSGRETQY

V gene: TRBV7-9
J gene: TRBJ2-1
CDR3 protein: ASHQGLTYNEQF

V gene: TRBV2
J gene: TRBJ2-1
CDR3 protein: ASRREGTNLSGEQF

V gene: TRBV27
J gene: TRBJ2-7
CDR3 protein: ASSSARLPAAYEQY

V gene: TRBV28
J gene: TRBJ2-3
CDR3 protein: ASQTSGRVPDTQY

V gene: TRBV28
J gene: TRBJ1-6
CDR3 protein: ASSLPGQGAKRSPLH

V gene: TRBV27
J gene: TRBJ2-3
CDR3 protein: ASSWTQSGPGNTQY

V gene: TRBV4-1
J gene: TRBJ2-7
CDR3 protein: ASSQVGTDEQY

V gene: TRBV3-1/TRBV3-2
J gene: TRBJ2-7
CDR3 protein: ASSQGWAGSYEQY

V gene: TRBV9
J gene: TRBJ2-1
CDR3 protein: ASSVDLKTGGGYNEQF

V gene: TRBV24-1
J gene: TRBJ2-3
CDR3 protein: ATSEPDRASTDTQY

V gene: TRBV27
J gene: TRBJ2-3
CDR3 protein: ASSLTSGFPNTDTQY